The next 16 T cell receptor beta chains were all read from a single sample in a study of cytomegalovirus exposure and HLA in healthy donors. The PCR contained 60 Vbeta and 13 Jbeta primers. Repertoires were generated with immunoSEQ multiplex PCR, while TCRdb's copy carries only in-frame clones and drops some. The repertoire holds roughly 150,000 clones, with around 84% as singletons. Specimen: PBMCs. The source is a man younger than 45 in good health and CMV-seropositive.

The chain carries TRBV28 and TRBJ2-5; D remains unclear. Germline V gene data show CDR1 as MDHEN and CDR2 as SYDVKM. V lost 3 bases and J lost 1, with 9 bases in between. The length of the CDR3 is 14 residues. The chain's CDR3 is CASSFRNTQETQYF. CDR3 DNA: TGTGCCAGCAGTTTCAGGAACACCCAAGAGACCCAGTACTTC.

The chain recombines TRBV4-3 with TRBJ2-1; 16 bases are a match to TRBD2. CDR3 length: 18 residues. Germline-derived CDR1 and CDR2 are LGHNA and YSLEER. V lost 3 bases and J lost 0; bases outside the gene matches: 2. The CDR3 nucleotides are TGCGCCAGCAGCCAGGGACTAGCGGGAGGGTTCTCCTACAATGAGCAGTTCTTC. Protein product: CASSQGLAGGFSYNEQFF.

This clone is a singleton in its sample. The V call is TRBV7-8, the J call TRBJ1-2; D is undetermined. The germline V gene encodes CDR1 SGHVS and CDR2 FQNEAQ. The CDR3 extends over 14 amino acids. With 3 bases removed from V and 5 bases from J, the gap between germline ends came to 13 bases. DNA for the CDR3: TGTGCCAGCAGCTTGGTAGGAGGGCAGTATGGCTACACCTTC. This gives the protein CASSLVGGQYGYTF.

V usage is TRBV4-1 and J usage is TRBJ2-3; 9 nucleotides align to TRBD2. The CDR3 covers 15 residues. Trimming removed 4 bases from V and 3 bases from J; junction bases left unmatched: 5. Germline V gene lookup returns CDR1 MGHRA and CDR2 YSYEKL. The CDR3 is CASSPIAGETDTQYF. CDR3 coding DNA: TGCGCCAGCAGCCCAATAGCGGGAGAGACAGATACGCAGTATTTT.

V usage is TRBV27 and J usage is TRBJ2-7; 10 bases fit TRBD1. The CDR3 runs 16 residues. CDR1 is MNHEY and CDR2 is SMNVEV in the germline V gene (reference sequence). The V and J ends lost 0 bases and 4 bases, in that order; junction bases with no gene match: 6. CDR3 nucleotide sequence: TGTGCCAGCAGTTTATCCCCCGGGACAGGGGTATACGAGCAGTACTTC. Its protein product is CASSLSPGTGVYEQYF.

This rearrangement joins TRBV11-3 to TRBJ2-1; 10 bases fit TRBD2. CDR1 is SGHNT and CDR2 is YENEEA in the germline V gene. This CDR3 comprises 16 residues. V lost 3 bases and J lost 8; bases outside the gene matches: 10. CDR3 nucleotide sequence: TGTGCCAGCAGCTTGGGTATGTTAGCGGGAGGCCATGAGCAGTTCTTC. This codes for CASSLGMLAGGHEQFF.

V gene TRBV7-2 combines with J gene TRBJ1-2; D is perhaps TRBD1 (6 bases). CDR1 is SGHTA, CDR2 FQGNSA, per germline. The CDR3 has 19 residues. V gave up 3 bases and J gave up 5 bases, with 28 bases separating them. CDR3 sequence: CASSFSWGDRTIPLYGYTF. Here the CDR3 DNA reads TGTGCCAGCAGCTTTAGCTGGGGTGACAGGACCATCCCTCTTTATGGCTACACCTTC.

J is TRBJ1-3 and V is TRBV7-8; D perhaps matches TRBD1 (5 bases). Trimming stripped 5 bases from V and 0 bases from J, with 14 bases between. Germline V gives CDR1 SGHVS, CDR2 FQNEAQ. The CDR3 runs 16 residues. Here the CDR3 DNA reads TGTGCCAGCAGCGCCCTAGTCGGGGGCTCTGGAAACACCATATATTTT. This sequence encodes CASSALVGGSGNTIYF.

The chain links TRBV10-2 to TRBJ2-7, with D possibly being TRBD1 (5 bases). The length of the CDR3 is 13 residues. Deletions cut 7 bases from V and 3 bases from J, with 13 bases between. Germline V gene lookup returns CDR1 WSHSY and CDR2 SAAADI. Written as DNA, the CDR3 is TGCGCCAGCAAGGGGCCAGCCCTCTACGAGCAGTACTTC. It encodes CASKGPALYEQYF.

This clone was seen only once. The genes are TRBV30 and TRBJ2-2; a possible D gene is TRBD2 (7 bases). This CDR3 is built from 15 residues. Germline V gene data show CDR1 as GTSNPN and CDR2 as SVGIG (reference sequence). V was cut by 0 bases and J by 6 bases, with 14 bases left in between. The CDR3 protein is CAWSVGGAGAGELFF. CDR3 DNA: TGTGCCTGGAGTGTAGGGGGGGCAGGGGCCGGGGAGCTGTTTTTT.

The gene calls are TRBV5-1 and TRBJ1-1, with TRBD1 as a possible D gene (5 bases). The CDR3 covers 16 residues. Germline V gene lookup returns CDR1 SGHRS and CDR2 YFSETQ. Trimming left V 1 base short and J 1 base short, with 14 bases between. CDR3 in amino acids: CASSLMPGLRNTEAFF. CDR3 in DNA: TGCGCCAGCAGCTTGATGCCAGGGCTCAGGAACACTGAAGCTTTCTTT.

The rearrangement joins TRBV7-2 to TRBJ2-3; the match to TRBD2 covers 11 bases. The V segment lost 5 bases and the J segment 6 bases; nucleotides outside the gene matches: 16. The germline V gene encodes CDR1 SGHTA and CDR2 FQGNSA. The CDR3 is 18 amino acids. The DNA of the CDR3 is TGTGCCAGCAGCCTAGGAAAGGGACTAGCGGACAGAGGGGATACGCAGTATTTT. It specifies CASSLGKGLADRGDTQYF.

The V and J genes are TRBV9 and TRBJ2-3; possible D gene TRBD2, 6 bases. The CDR3 is made up of 13 amino acids. The V gene lost 0 bases and the J gene lost 6 bases, with 8 bases spanning the gap. The germline CDR1 and CDR2 sequences are SGDLS and YYNGEE. The CDR3 reads CASSVAGRDTQYF. As DNA, the CDR3 is TGTGCCAGCAGCGTAGCGGGGAGGGATACGCAGTATTTT.

The chain recombines TRBV25-1 with TRBJ1-4; 9 positions match TRBD1. CDR1 and CDR2 (germline): MGHDK, SYGVNS. CDR3 length: 14 residues. The V segment lost 7 bases and the J segment 7 bases; nucleotides outside the gene matches: 7. Here the CDR3 reads CASTGDRGGEKLFF. For the CDR3, the DNA is TGTGCCAGCACTGGAGACAGGGGGGGTGAAAAACTGTTTTTT.

This clone was observed a single time. The V and J genes are TRBV11-2 and TRBJ2-1; possibly TRBD2 for D (5 bases). Looked up from germline, CDR1 is SGHAT and CDR2 is FQNNGV. The CDR3 contains 15 residues. Trimming left V 4 bases short and J 0 bases short, with 10 bases between. CDR3 nucleotides: TGTGCCAGCAGCTACAGCGGAAGCTCCTACAATGAGCAGTTCTTC. Encoded protein: CASSYSGSSYNEQFF.

The chain's CDR3 is CASSPRGGRPGELFF. The CDR3, as DNA: TGTGCCAGCAGCCCCCGGGGAGGCCGCCCCGGGGAGCTGTTTTTT. V and J are TRBV7-2 and TRBJ2-2; tentative D call: TRBD2 (6 bases). Between the trimmed V and J ends, which lost 5 bases and 6 bases, there was a span of 16 bases. The CDR3 length is 15 residues. CDR1 SGHTA and CDR2 FQGNSA come from the germline V gene.